This T cell receptor (beta chain) emerged from a study of T cell responses to AZD1222 COVID-19 vaccine (dated by TCRdb to about 2021). Describing the broader study: A total of 230 to 250 trial participants underwent TCR sequencing, of whom under 220 had received two doses of AZD1222 and approximately 25 had received two doses of the MenACWY control vaccine. Trial participants were enrolled by age into 18-55, 56-69 and 70-plus year subgroups, with around 150, 28 and 57 TCR-sequenced participants respectively.

Concerning this clone itself: Its antigen has not been determined. No base quality values were provided; no much bigger clone lies one nucleotide off.

Here is what the overall study found, with its caveats: Because no day 14 peak-response samples were available, repertoires were characterized only after the peak T cell response. The vaccine-associated CD4 TCRs covered the entire spike protein, and the dominant responses fell in regions 160-218 and 743-854. Reportedly, almost half of the unique spike-specific TCRs recognized epitopes lying outside the regions that are mutated in the B.1.351 and B.1.1.7 variants. After two AZD1222 doses, both the breadth and the depth of spike-specific TCRs were significantly higher than at day 0 and than in MenACWY recipients. The 56-69-year group was small, and its depth increase did not reach significance, likely because of low power. Participants were mostly white British and included more females than males, and it was suggested by the authors that clonal diversity may have been underestimated. Conclusions about previously exposed vaccinees are limited, since just 5 or 6 AZD1222 recipients were seropositive for SARS-CoV-2 at baseline.

The CDR3 regions of human TCRbeta chains were subjected to immunosequencing. Per the source publication's procedure: Repertoire TCRs were matched against a reference library of SARS-CoV-2-specific TCRs generated with the MIRA antigen-specificity platform. Breadth was defined as the fraction of unique TCRs that were SARS-CoV-2-associated. Depth was defined as the fraction of total T cells that were SARS-CoV-2-associated. Each spike-specific TCR was assigned to its reactive spike region and to a CD4 or CD8 class using the MIRA data. Log10-transformed breadth and depth values were compared by one-way ANOVA with Sidak's multiple comparisons tests. TCRdb obtained this table from immuneACCESS and retained in-frame rearrangements with V and J assigned. These tables miss some clones; where compared with another copy, unresolved V genes account for less than half of the shortfall, and the remainder is unexplained. D and trimming come from the DNA, and the V and J calls and clone size come from that table. Counted in this sample were 150,000 to 200,000 clones; approximately 93% of them appeared once. The biggest ten clones account for roughly 1% of the sample.

Relative to germline, V is missing 3 bases and J is missing 6 bases, with 4 bases of the junction outside any gene match. From the cysteine up to the phenylalanine, the CDR3 has a length of 13 residues. Only CDR3 DNA is held: 39 bases, read in frame from base 1. The germline V gene provides CDR1 MGHRA and CDR2 YSYEKL. The time point label for this specimen denotes: about 28 days (+/-7) after the second vaccine dose. AZD1222 recipients with second doses at about 4 weeks or about 12 weeks were pooled, because spike-specific TCR depth and breadth did not differ between schedules. Vaccinee samples were obtained from the UK trials COV001 and COV002, which included a single-blind randomized controlled phase 2/3 trial of AZD1222 (ChAdOx1 nCoV-19) in healthy adults. For TCRbeta chain sequencing, PBMC samples from trial participants were taken at day 0 and at day 28 after the second dose.

The chain uses TRBV4-1 and TRBJ1-2, with TRBD1 identical over 7 junction bases. The sample here was peripheral blood, taken 28 days after the second AZD1222 dose. The source of this sequence is an adult who received the AZD1222 COVID-19 vaccine. The CDR3 is CASSQQTGNGYTF. The DNA sequence is as follows: TGCGCCAGCAGCCAGCAGACAGGGAATGGCTACACCTTC.